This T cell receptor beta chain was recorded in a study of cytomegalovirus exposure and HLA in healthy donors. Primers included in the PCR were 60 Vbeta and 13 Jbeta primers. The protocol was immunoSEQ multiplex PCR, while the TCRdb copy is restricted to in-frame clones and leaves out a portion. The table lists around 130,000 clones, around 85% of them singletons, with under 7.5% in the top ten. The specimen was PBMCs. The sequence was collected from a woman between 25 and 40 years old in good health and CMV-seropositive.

The CDR3 region has the DNA TGCGCCAGCAGCCCATCCGGGCAGGGGTCCCTCAATGAGCAGTTCTTC. This codes for CASSPSGQGSLNEQFF. The rearrangement links TRBV5-1 to TRBJ2-1; possible D gene TRBD1, 6 bases. CDR3 length: 16 residues. V lost 4 bases, J lost 6 bases, and 20 bases lay in between. Germline values: CDR1 SGHRS, CDR2 YFSETQ.